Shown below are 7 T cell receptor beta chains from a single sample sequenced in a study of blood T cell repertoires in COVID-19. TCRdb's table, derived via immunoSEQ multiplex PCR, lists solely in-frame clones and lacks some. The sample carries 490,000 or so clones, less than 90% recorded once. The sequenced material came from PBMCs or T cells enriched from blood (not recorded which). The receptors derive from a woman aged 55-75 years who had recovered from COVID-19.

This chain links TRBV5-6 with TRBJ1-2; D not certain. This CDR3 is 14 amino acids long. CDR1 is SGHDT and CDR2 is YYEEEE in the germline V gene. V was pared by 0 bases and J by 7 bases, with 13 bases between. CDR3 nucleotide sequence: TGTGCCAGCAGCTTGGGGAGCACTACTGGTGGCTACACCTTC. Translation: CASSLGSTTGGYTF.

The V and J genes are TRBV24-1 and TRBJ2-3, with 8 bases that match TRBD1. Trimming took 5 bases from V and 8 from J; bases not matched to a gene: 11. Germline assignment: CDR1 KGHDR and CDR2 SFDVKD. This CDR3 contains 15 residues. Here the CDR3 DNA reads TGTGCCACCAGTGTGACCACCGGGACAGGACTTACGCAGTATTTT. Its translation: CATSVTTGTGLTQYF.

CDR3 region: CASSLSGSFNQPQHF. The CDR3 DNA sequence: TGCGCCAGCAGCTTATCAGGGTCCTTTAATCAGCCCCAGCATTTT. The rearrangement joins TRBV5-1 to TRBJ1-5, with TRBD1 as a possible D gene (5 bases). The CDR3 is 15 amino acids. V gave up 2 bases and J gave up 4 bases, with 13 bases separating them. Germline-derived CDR1 and CDR2 are SGHRS and YFSETQ.

As DNA, the CDR3 is TGTGCCAGCAGCTTACTTTTCACAGATACGCAGTATTTT. Translating gives CASSLLFTDTQYF. The gene calls are TRBV7-2 and TRBJ2-3; no definite D call. Germline V gene sequence: CDR1 SGHTA, CDR2 FQGNSA. Trimming took off 2 bases at V and 2 bases at J, with 5 bases between the two ends. The CDR3 consists of 13 residues.

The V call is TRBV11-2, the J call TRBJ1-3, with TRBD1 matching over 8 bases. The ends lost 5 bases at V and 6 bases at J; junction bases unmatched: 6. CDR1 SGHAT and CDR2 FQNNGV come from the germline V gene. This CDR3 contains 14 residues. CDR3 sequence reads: CASSPGQGLNTIYF. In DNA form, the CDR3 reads TGTGCCAGCAGCCCCGGACAGGGATTAAACACCATATATTTT.

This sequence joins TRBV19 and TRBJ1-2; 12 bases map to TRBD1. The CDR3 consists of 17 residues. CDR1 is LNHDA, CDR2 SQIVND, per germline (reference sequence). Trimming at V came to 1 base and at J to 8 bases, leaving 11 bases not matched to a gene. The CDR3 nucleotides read TGTGCCAGTAGTATAGGGGGGGACAGGGGGCCTTGGGCCGGCTACACCTTC. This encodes CASSIGGDRGPWAGYTF.

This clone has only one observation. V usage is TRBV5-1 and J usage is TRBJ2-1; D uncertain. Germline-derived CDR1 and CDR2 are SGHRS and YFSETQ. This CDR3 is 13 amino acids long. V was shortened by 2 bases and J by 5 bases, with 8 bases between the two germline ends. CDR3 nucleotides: TGCGCCAGCAGCTTTGGGCAGAACAATGAGCAGTTCTTC. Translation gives CASSFGQNNEQFF.